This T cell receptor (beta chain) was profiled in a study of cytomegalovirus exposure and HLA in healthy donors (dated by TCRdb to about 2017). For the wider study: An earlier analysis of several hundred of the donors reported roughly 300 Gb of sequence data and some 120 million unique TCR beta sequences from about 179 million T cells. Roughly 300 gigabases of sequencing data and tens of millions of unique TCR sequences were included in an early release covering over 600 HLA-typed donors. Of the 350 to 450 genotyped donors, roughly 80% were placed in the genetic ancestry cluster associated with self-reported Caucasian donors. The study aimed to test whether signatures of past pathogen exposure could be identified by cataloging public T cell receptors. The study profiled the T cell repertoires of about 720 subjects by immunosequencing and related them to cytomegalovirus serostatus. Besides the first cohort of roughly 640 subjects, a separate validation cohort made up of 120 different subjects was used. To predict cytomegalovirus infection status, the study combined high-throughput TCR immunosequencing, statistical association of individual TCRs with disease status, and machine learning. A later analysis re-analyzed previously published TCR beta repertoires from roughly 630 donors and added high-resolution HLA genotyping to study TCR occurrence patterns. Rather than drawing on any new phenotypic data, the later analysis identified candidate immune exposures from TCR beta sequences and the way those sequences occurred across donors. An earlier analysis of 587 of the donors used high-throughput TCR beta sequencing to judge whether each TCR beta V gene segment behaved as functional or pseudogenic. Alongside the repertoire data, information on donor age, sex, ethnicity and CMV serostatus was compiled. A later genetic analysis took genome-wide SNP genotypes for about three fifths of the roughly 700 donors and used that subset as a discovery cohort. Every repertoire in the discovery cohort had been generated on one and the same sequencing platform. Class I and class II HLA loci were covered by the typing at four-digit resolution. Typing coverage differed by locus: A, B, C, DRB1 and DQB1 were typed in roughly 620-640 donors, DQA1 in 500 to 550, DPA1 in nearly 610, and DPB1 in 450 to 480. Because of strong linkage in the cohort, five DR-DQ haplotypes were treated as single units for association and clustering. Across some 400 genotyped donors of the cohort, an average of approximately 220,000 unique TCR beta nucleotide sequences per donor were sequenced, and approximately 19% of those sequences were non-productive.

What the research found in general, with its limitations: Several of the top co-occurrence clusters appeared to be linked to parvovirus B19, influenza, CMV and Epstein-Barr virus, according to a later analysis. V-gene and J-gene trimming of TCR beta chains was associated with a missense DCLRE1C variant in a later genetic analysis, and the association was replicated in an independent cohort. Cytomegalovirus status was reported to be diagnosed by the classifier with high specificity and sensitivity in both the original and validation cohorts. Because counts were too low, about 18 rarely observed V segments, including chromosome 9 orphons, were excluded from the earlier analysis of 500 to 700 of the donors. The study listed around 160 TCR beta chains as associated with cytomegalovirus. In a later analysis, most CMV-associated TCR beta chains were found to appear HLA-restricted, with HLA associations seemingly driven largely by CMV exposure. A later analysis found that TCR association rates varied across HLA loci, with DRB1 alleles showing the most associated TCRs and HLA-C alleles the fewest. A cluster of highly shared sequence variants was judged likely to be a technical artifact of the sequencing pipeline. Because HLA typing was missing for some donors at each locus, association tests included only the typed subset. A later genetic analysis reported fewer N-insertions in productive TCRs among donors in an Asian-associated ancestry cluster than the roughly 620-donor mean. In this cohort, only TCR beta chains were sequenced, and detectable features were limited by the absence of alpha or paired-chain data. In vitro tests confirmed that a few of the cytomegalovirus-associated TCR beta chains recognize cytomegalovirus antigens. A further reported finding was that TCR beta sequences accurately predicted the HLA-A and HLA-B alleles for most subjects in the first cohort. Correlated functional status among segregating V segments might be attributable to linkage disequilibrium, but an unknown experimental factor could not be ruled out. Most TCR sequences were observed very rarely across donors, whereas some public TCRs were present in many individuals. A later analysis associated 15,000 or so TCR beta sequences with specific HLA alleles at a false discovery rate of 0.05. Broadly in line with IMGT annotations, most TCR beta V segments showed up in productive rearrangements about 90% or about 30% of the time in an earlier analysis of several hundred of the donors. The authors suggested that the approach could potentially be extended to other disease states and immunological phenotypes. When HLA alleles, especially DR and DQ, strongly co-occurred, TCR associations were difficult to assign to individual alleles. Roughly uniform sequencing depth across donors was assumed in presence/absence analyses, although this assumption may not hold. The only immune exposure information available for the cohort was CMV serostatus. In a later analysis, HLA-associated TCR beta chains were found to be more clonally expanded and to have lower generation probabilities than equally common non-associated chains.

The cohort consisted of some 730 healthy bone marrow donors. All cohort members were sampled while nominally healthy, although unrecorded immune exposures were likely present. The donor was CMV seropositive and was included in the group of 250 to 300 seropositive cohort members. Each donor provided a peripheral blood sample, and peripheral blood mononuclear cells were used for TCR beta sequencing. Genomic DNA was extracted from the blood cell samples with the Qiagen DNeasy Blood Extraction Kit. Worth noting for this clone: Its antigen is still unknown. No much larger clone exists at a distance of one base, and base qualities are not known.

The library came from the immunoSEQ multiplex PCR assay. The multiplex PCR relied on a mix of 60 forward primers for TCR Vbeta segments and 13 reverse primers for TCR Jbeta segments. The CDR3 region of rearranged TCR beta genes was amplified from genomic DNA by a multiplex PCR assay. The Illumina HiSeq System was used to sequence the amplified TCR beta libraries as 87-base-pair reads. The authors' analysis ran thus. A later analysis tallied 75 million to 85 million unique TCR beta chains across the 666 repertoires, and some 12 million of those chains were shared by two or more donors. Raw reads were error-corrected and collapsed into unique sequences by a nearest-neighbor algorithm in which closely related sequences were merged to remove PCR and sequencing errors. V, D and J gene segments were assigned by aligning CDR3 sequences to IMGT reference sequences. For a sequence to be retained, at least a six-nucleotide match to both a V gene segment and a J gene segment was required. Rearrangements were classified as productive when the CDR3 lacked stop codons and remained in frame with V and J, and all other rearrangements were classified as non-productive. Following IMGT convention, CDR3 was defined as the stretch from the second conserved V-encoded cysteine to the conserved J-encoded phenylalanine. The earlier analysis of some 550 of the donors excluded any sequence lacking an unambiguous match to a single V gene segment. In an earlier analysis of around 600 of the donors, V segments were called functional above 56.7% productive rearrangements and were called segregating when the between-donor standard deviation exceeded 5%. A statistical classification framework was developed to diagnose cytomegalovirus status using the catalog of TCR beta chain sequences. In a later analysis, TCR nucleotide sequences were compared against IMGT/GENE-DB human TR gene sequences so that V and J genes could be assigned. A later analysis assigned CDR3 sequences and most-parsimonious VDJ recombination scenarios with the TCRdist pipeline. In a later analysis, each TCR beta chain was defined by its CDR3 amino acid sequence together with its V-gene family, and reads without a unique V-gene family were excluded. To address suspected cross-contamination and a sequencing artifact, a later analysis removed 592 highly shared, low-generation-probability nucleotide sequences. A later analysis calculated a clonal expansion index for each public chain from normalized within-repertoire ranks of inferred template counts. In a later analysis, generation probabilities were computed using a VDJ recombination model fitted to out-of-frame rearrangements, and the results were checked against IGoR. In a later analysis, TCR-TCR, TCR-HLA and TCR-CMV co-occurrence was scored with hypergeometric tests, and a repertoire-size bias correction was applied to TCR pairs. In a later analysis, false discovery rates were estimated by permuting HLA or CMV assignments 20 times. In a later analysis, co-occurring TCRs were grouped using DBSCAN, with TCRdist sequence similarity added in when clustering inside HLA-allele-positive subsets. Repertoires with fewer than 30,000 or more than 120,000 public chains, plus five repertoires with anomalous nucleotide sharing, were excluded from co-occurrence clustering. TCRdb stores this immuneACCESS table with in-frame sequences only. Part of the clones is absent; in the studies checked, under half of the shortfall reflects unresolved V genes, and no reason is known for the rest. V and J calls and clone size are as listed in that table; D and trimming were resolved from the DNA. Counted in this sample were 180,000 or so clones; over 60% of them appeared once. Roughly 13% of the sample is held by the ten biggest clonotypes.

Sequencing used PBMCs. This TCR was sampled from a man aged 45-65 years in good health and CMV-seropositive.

The CDR3 corresponds to CASSPLGTSAAKTQYF. The DNA reads TGTGCCAGCAGCCCGCTAGGGACTAGCGCTGCTAAGACCCAGTACTTC. The rearranged chain carries TRBV14 and TRBJ2-5; 10 nucleotides in the junction match TRBD2. For this chain, trimming is 4 bases at the V end and 6 bases at the J end, and the number of junction bases without a gene match is 11. From its cysteine to its phenylalanine, the CDR3 spans 16 amino acids. Only CDR3 DNA is held: 48 bases, read in frame from base 1. CDR1 and CDR2 were assigned from the germline V gene as SGHDN and FVKESK. Reference TRBV14 and TRBJ2-5 genes cover what lies past the CDR3, so the full variable domain is EAGVTQFPSHSVIEKGQTVTLRCDPISGHDNLYWYRRVMGKEIKFLLHFVKESKQDESGMPNNRFLAERTGGTYSTLKVQPAELEDSGVYFCASSPLGTSAAKTQYFGPGTRLLVL.